Sequencing of this TCR beta chain was carried out in a study of OX40 agonist ivuxolimab in advanced cancers. Study information: Those enrolled were less than 85% male, with a mean age of around 58 years and ages from roughly 20 to 90. Patients with prior anti-PD-1, anti-PD-L1 or anti-CTLA-4 therapy were eligible; 40% to 45% had some. Study observations and caveats: The authors did not determine the antigen specificity of the expanded peripheral T cells.

CDR3 length equals 15 residues. The germline gives CDR1 SGHVS, CDR2 FQNEAQ. V lost 4 bases to trimming and J lost 2 bases; unmatched junction nucleotides: 6. In regard to this clone: Its antigen remains unidentified.

Clones were sequenced by immunoSEQ multiplex PCR, and TCRdb holds only the in-frame ones, with some missing. The table lists around 95,000 clones, 89% of them singletons. V gene TRBV7-8 combines with J gene TRBJ2-3; 7 nucleotides agree with TRBD1. The receptor was derived from an adult with an advanced solid tumor such as melanoma, head and neck, liver or kidney cancer. This sample comprised CD4+ or CD8+ T cells sorted from blood, obtained in a trial of the OX40 agonist ivuxolimab. CDR3 sequence reads: CASSSDGTATDTQYF. The CDR3 DNA follows: TGTGCCAGCAGCTCAGATGGGACAGCCACAGATACGCAGTATTTT.